These 28 T cell receptor beta chains were sequenced from one sample in a study of blood T cell repertoires in COVID-19. Libraries were prepared by immunoSEQ multiplex PCR; TCRdb keeps only in-frame clonotypes and omits some of them. The sample gives around 65,000 clones, about 81% of which show up once; approximately 15% is in the top ten. Sequenced material: peripheral blood. The receptors stem from an elderly man with acute or convalescent COVID-19.

The chain employs TRBV5-6 and TRBJ1-2, with 8 bases fitting TRBD1. This CDR3 contains 15 residues. The V segment lost 4 bases and the J segment 8 bases; nucleotides outside the gene matches: 13. CDR1 SGHDT and CDR2 YYEEEE come from the germline V gene. CDR3 bases: TGTGCCAGCAGCACCCGACAGGGGTATGGAGGCGGCTACACCTTC. Amino acids: CASSTRQGYGGGYTF.

The V gene is TRBV6-5, the J gene TRBJ1-2, with D possibly being TRBD1 (6 bases). The length of the CDR3 is 13 residues. The V end was cut by 10 bases, the J end by 2 bases, with 14 bases between. Germline V gives CDR1 MNHEY, CDR2 SVGAGI. In DNA, the CDR3 is TGTGCCACCACAGGGTTCGTGAACTATGGCTACACCTTC. It encodes CATTGFVNYGYTF.

This chain joins TRBV18 and TRBJ2-7; 9 nucleotides line up with TRBD1. Unmatched junction bases numbered 4, after V lost 2 bases and J lost 2 bases. Germline V gene sequence: CDR1 KGHSH, CDR2 LQKENI. This CDR3 is built from 15 residues. The CDR3, as DNA: TGTGCCAGCTCACCAGGTTGGGACAGGGCCTACGAGCAGTACTTC. Translating gives CASSPGWDRAYEQYF. Supplemented by reference TRBV18 and TRBJ2-7, the full variable domain reads NAGVMQNPRHLVRRRGQEARLRCSPMKGHSHVYWYRQLPEEGLKFMVYLQKENIIDESGMPKERFSAEFPKEGPSILRIQQVVRGDSAAYFCASSPGWDRAYEQYFGPGTRLTVT.

The chain uses TRBV21-1 and TRBJ2-1; the tabulated D call, TRBD1, remains unverified against the DNA. TRBV21-1 is assigned pseudogene status. The CDR3 is made up of 14 amino acids. In DNA, the CDR3 is TGTGCCAGCAGCAAGGTGACAGCCTACAATGAGCAGTTCTTC. Its translation: CASSKVTAYNEQFF.

The chain combines TRBV5-4 with TRBJ2-5, with D perhaps TRBD2 (6 bases). Germline V CDR1 and CDR2: SGHNT, YYREEE (reference sequence). The length of the CDR3 is 13 residues. Trimming left V 5 bases short and J 2 bases short, with 10 bases between. The CDR3 nucleotides are TGTGCCAGCAGTCGGGACTGGCAAGAGACCCAGTACTTC. Translation: CASSRDWQETQYF.

This clone has more than one count but fewer than ten. V usage is TRBV4-2 and J usage is TRBJ1-6, with 7 bases identical to TRBD1. Germline trimming cut 0 bases from V and 10 bases from J; bases unmatched to any gene: 9. CDR3 length equals 16 residues. Germline CDR1 LGHNA, CDR2 YNFKEQ. CDR3 DNA sequence: TGTGCCAGCAGCCAAGATAAGGGACAGCTACCCTCACCCCTCCACTTT. Translation: CASSQDKGQLPSPLHF.

The chain couples TRBV28 to TRBJ2-7; D uncertain. The CDR3 length is 13 residues. V dropped 4 bases and J dropped 4 bases, with 11 bases sitting between them. Per germline, CDR1 MDHEN and CDR2 SYDVKM. The DNA of the CDR3 is TGTGCCAGCAGTTCCGGAGTGGAGTACGAGCAGTACTTC. As protein: CASSSGVEYEQYF.

The chain couples TRBV18 to TRBJ2-7, with 9 bases aligning to TRBD1. CDR3 size: 13 residues. Germline V gives CDR1 KGHSH, CDR2 LQKENI. The junction had 5 bases not matched to a gene; V was cut back by 6 bases and J by 5 bases. The chain's CDR3 is CASSRTGVDEQYF. The CDR3 DNA is TGTGCCAGCTCGAGGACAGGGGTCGACGAGCAGTACTTC.

The chain combines TRBV4-1 with TRBJ2-3; the match to TRBD1 covers 9 bases. Germline V lookup: CDR1 MGHRA, CDR2 YSYEKL. Germline trimming cut 1 base from V and 4 bases from J; bases unmatched to any gene: 15. The CDR3 has 19 amino acids. CDR3 region: CASSQVRTGGSVSADTQYF. CDR3 coding DNA: TGCGCCAGCAGCCAAGTCAGAACAGGGGGCTCAGTAAGCGCAGATACGCAGTATTTT.

This chain uses TRBV6-5 with TRBJ1-1; D not resolved. The CDR3 runs 13 residues. Trimming left V 8 bases short and J 1 base short, with 11 bases between. In germline, CDR1 is MNHEY, CDR2 SVGAGI. CDR3 bases: TGTGCCAGCTTGGGCACCGGGAACACTGAAGCTTTCTTT. It translates to CASLGTGNTEAFF.

The V gene is TRBV4-2, the J gene TRBJ1-2; D may be TRBD1 (5 bases). The CDR3 consists of 16 residues. V was pared by 7 bases and J by 6 bases, with 24 bases between. Germline V gene lookup returns CDR1 LGHNA and CDR2 YNFKEQ. CDR3 nucleotides: TGTGCCAGCACCAGAGCCCTCGGAGGGGATGGCGATGGCTACACCTTC. Amino acid sequence: CASTRALGGDGDGYTF.

This clone was seen a handful of times. V usage is TRBV9 and J usage is TRBJ1-5, with 7 bases that match TRBD1. Germline values: CDR1 SGDLS, CDR2 YYNGEE. The CDR3 consists of 15 residues. Trimming cost V 4 bases and J 7 bases; bases outside gene matches: 11. The CDR3 loop is CASSTGDTVGQPQHF. CDR3 DNA sequence: TGTGCCAGCAGCACAGGGGACACGGTCGGGCAGCCCCAGCATTTT. Complete variable domain (other parts from reference TRBV9 and TRBJ1-5): DSGVTQTPKHLITATGQRVTLRCSPRSGDLSVYWYQQSLDQGLQFLIQYYNGEERAKGNILERFSAQQFPDLHSELNLSSLELGDSALYFCASSTGDTVGQPQHFGDGTRLSIL.

This chain joins TRBV30 and TRBJ1-1; D call uncertain. V lost 3 bases and J 1 base, leaving 12 bases between the germline ends. CDR3 length: 14 residues. Looked up from germline, CDR1 is GTSNPN and CDR2 is SVGIG (reference sequence). CDR3 coding DNA: TGTGCCTGGAGCAACACCGTTTCGAACACTGAAGCTTTCTTT. Protein: CAWSNTVSNTEAFF.

The chain recombines TRBV4-2 with TRBJ2-2, with D tentatively TRBD1 (5 bases). Germline-derived CDR1 and CDR2 are LGHNA and YNFKEQ. CDR3 length equals 12 residues. Trimming left V 2 bases short and J 9 bases short, with 7 bases between. CDR3 sequence reads: CASSQPGRELFF. CDR3 nucleotide sequence: TGTGCCAGCAGCCAACCAGGGCGGGAGCTGTTTTTT.

CDR3 DNA: TGCGCCAGCAGCTTTTTTCTGGGCGAGAACACTGAAGCTTTCTTT. Translation gives CASSFFLGENTEAFF. The chain recombines TRBV5-1 with TRBJ1-1; no clear D gene. Deletions cut 2 bases from V and 1 base from J, with 12 bases between. This CDR3 is 15 amino acids long. CDR1 is SGHRS and CDR2 is YFSETQ in the germline V gene.

The V and J genes are TRBV18 and TRBJ2-7, with D perhaps matching TRBD1 (6 bases). Deletions cut 5 bases from V and 4 bases from J, with 18 bases between. The CDR3 length is 15 residues. Germline CDR1 KGHSH, CDR2 LQKENI. The CDR3 spells CASSLIGQNLYEQYF. DNA of the CDR3: TGTGCCAGCTCATTAATCGGACAGAATCTTTACGAGCAGTACTTC.

J is TRBJ1-2 and V is TRBV7-9; D gene uncertain. The CDR3 length is 13 residues. CDR1 and CDR2 from the germline V gene are SEHNR and FQNEAQ (reference sequence). Trimming took 5 bases from V and 8 from J, leaving 15 bases between them. The CDR3 region is CASSHISLRGYTF. CDR3 DNA sequence: TGTGCCAGCAGCCATATCTCGCTAAGAGGCTACACCTTC.

V usage is TRBV29-1 and J usage is TRBJ2-7; TRBD1 is a possible D gene (6 bases). Trimming took 0 bases from V and 2 from J, leaving 14 bases between them. Germline loops: CDR1 SQVTM, CDR2 ANQGSEA. CDR3 length: 15 amino acids. The DNA for the CDR3 is TGCAGCGTTGAAGAAGGCAGGGGAGCTCCCTACGAGCAGTACTTC. Residues: CSVEEGRGAPYEQYF.

The chain employs TRBV7-8 and TRBJ1-1; TRBD1 is a possible D gene (6 bases). The V end was cut by 7 bases, the J end by 0 bases, with 12 bases between. Germline CDR1 SGHVS, CDR2 FQNEAQ. CDR3 length: 14 residues. For the CDR3, the DNA is TGTGCCAGCACCCTAGGACAGTTGAACACTGAAGCTTTCTTT. As protein: CASTLGQLNTEAFF.

The V and J genes are TRBV5-1 and TRBJ2-1; D call uncertain. Trimming cost V 4 bases and J 6 bases, with 14 bases left between them. Germline loops: CDR1 SGHRS, CDR2 YFSETQ. This CDR3 spans 14 amino acids. The CDR3 nucleotides are TGCGCCAGCAGCCCCGCTGGGCGACCCAATGAGCAGTTCTTC. It encodes CASSPAGRPNEQFF.

The V and J genes are TRBV18 and TRBJ2-7; 7 bases match TRBD1. The V gene end was trimmed by 6 bases and the J gene end by 3 bases; junction bases not matched to a gene: 8. Germline CDR1 reads KGHSH; CDR2 reads LQKENI. CDR3 size: 14 residues. The CDR3, as DNA: TGTGCCAGCTCGCCGGGACAGAGAAGCTACGAGCAGTACTTC. Its translation is CASSPGQRSYEQYF.

V gene TRBV6-5 combines with J gene TRBJ2-2, with TRBD1 matching over 11 bases. The trim removed 6 bases at V and 4 bases at J, leaving 4 bases unmatched. The germline gives CDR1 MNHEY, CDR2 SVGAGI. This CDR3 comprises 15 residues. For the CDR3, the DNA is TGTGCCAGCAGCGCCGGGACAGGGGGCACCGGGGAGCTGTTTTTT. Translated, it gives CASSAGTGGTGELFF.

The J gene is TRBJ2-3, the V gene TRBV28; the match to TRBD2 covers 12 bases. The CDR3 length is 15 residues. Germline V lookup: CDR1 MDHEN, CDR2 SYDVKM. V gave up 5 bases and J gave up 6 bases; unmatched junction bases: 6. The CDR3 region has the DNA TGTGCCAGCAGTGGGTGGACTAGCGGGACGGATACGCAGTATTTT. As protein: CASSGWTSGTDTQYF.

The chain carries TRBV5-1 and TRBJ2-3, with D perhaps TRBD1 (7 bases). CDR1 is SGHRS, CDR2 YFSETQ, per germline. The CDR3 has 15 residues. Deletions cut 4 bases from V and 2 bases from J, with 14 bases between. This CDR3 is CASSITGEDTDTQYF. CDR3 nucleotides: TGCGCCAGCAGCATAACAGGGGAGGACACAGATACGCAGTATTTT.

This chain links TRBV5-1 with TRBJ2-3; weak D call: TRBD1 (6 bases). V gave up 0 bases and J gave up 2 bases, with 13 bases separating them. The germline V gene encodes CDR1 SGHRS and CDR2 YFSETQ. The CDR3 length is 16 residues. CDR3 region: CASSLGWGLNTDTQYF. The CDR3 nucleotides are TGCGCCAGCAGCTTGGGCTGGGGGCTCAACACAGATACGCAGTATTTT.

J is TRBJ2-3 and V is TRBV7-2; 12 bases align to TRBD2. J lost 5 bases, V lost 6 bases, and 6 bases had no gene match. The CDR3 is 15 amino acids. The germline V gene has CDR1 SGHTA and CDR2 FQGNSA. The CDR3 nucleotides read TGTGCCAGCAGACGAGAGGGACTAGCGGGAGATACGCAGTATTTT. It translates to CASRREGLAGDTQYF.

In its sample, this clone was seen a few times. J is TRBJ1-1 and V is TRBV14; D perhaps matches TRBD1 (5 bases). Trimming cost V 4 bases and J 4 bases, with 7 bases left between them. Germline values: CDR1 SGHDN, CDR2 FVKESK. The CDR3 contains 12 residues. The CDR3: CASSRQFTEAFF. The CDR3 DNA reads as TGTGCCAGCAGCCGACAGTTCACTGAAGCTTTCTTT. The complete variable domain, with remaining parts taken from reference TRBV14 and TRBJ1-1, reads EAGVTQFPSHSVIEKGQTVTLRCDPISGHDNLYWYRRVMGKEIKFLLHFVKESKQDESGMPNNRFLAERTGGTYSTLKVQPAELEDSGVYFCASSRQFTEAFFGQGTRLTVV.

This chain joins TRBV7-9 and TRBJ2-7, with TRBD1 matching over 7 bases. The CDR3 covers 13 residues. With V trimmed by 8 bases and J by 6 bases, 10 bases remained unmatched. From germline, CDR1 is SEHNR and CDR2 FQNEAQ (reference sequence). The CDR3 DNA reads TGTGCCAGCGGCCGGACAGGACTTTCCGAGCAGTACTTC. This encodes CASGRTGLSEQYF. The full variable domain, in which reference TRBV7-9 and TRBJ2-7 provide the parts outside the CDR3, is DTGVSQNPRHKITKRGQNVTFRCDPISEHNRLYWYRQTLGQGPEFLTYFQNEAQLEKSRLLSDRFSAERPKGSFSTLEIQRTEQGDSAMYLCASGRTGLSEQYFGPGTRLTVT.